The rows below give T cell receptor beta chains drawn from one sample of a study of T cell responses to AZD1222 COVID-19 vaccine. Here immunoSEQ multiplex PCR was the method, and the copy in TCRdb shows in-frame clones only, minus some. The table has 150,000 to 180,000 clones, around nine tenths seen once. The sample consisted of peripheral blood, taken on day 0 of AZD1222 vaccination. The receptor source for this set is an adult in good health. The CDR3 runs from the conserved cysteine through the conserved F or W. The D gene is left open where the match is weak. Size tells how often a clone was seen (once, few, many) or the class of an expanded clone, and some rows leave it out.

V	D	size	J	DNA	CDR3
TRBV30	.	.	TRBJ1-4	TGTGCCTGGGGTAGTTGGGAAAGTGAAAAACTGTTTTTT	CAWGSWESEKLFF
TRBV7-8	.	once	TRBJ1-1	TGTGCCAGCAGCCTAGCAGGGGAGGCTGAAGCTTTCTTT	CASSLAGEAEAFF
TRBV5-1	.	.	TRBJ2-1	TGCGCCAGCGGCCGCCCAGAACGCTCCTACAATGAGCAGTTCTTC	CASGRPERSYNEQFF
TRBV7-3	.	few	TRBJ2-5	TGTGCCAGCAGCTTAGGTAGTCTAGAGACCCAGTACTTC	CASSLGSLETQYF
TRBV5-4	.	.	TRBJ1-2	TGTGCCAGCAGCTTGGCTAGGGGCAAATGGTATGGCTACACCTTC	CASSLARGKWYGYTF
TRBV19	TRBD2	.	TRBJ2-1	TGTGGTAGCCGGGGACTAGCGGGGGACAATGAGCAGTTCTTC	CGSRGLAGDNEQFF
TRBV9	TRBD1	.	TRBJ2-1	TGTGCCAGCAGCTCAACCGACAGGGCGGGTTATAATGAGCAGTTCTTC	CASSSTDRAGYNEQFF
TRBV19	.	.	TRBJ1-5	TGTGCCAGTAGCGGAGGGCGGCTCGGGCAGCCCCAGCATTTT	CASSGGRLGQPQHF
TRBV2	TRBD1	.	TRBJ1-2	TGTGCCAGCAGGGGGACAGGGGGCGTCGGCTATGGCTACACCTTC	CASRGTGGVGYGYTF
TRBV10-3	.	.	TRBJ1-4	TGTGCCATATCGGCCGGGGGAGAAAAACTGTTTTTT	CAISAGGEKLFF
TRBV30	TRBD1	.	TRBJ1-5	TGTGCCTGGAGTGTCCCCCTGGGACAGGGAGGGAGTCAGCCCCAGCATTTT	CAWSVPLGQGGSQPQHF
TRBV19	TRBD1	.	TRBJ1-1	TGTGCCAGTAGTCCTGACAGGGGGCTAGGAACTGAAGCTTTCTTT	CASSPDRGLGTEAFF
TRBV30	.	.	TRBJ1-1	TGTGCCTGGAAGGGTATGAACACTGAAGCTTTCTTT	CAWKGMNTEAFF
TRBV7-9	.	.	TRBJ1-2	TGTGCCAGCAGCCCTCTTCGGGGGATCTATGGCTACACCTTC	CASSPLRGIYGYTF
TRBV9	.	.	TRBJ2-1	TGTGCCAGCAGCGGGATGGACAATGAGCAGTTCTTC	CASSGMDNEQFF
TRBV28	TRBD2	.	TRBJ2-3	TGTGCCAGCTCTCGGCGGGGGACCTACACAGATACGCAGTATTTT	CASSRRGTYTDTQYF
TRBV7-6	TRBD1	.	TRBJ1-1	TGTGCCAGCAGCCTAACAGGGGGCTACGGGAACACTGAAGCTTTCTTT	CASSLTGGYGNTEAFF
TRBV7-3	.	.	TRBJ2-1	TGTGCCAGCAGCTTAACAACCCAGGGGTACAATGAGCAGTTCTTC	CASSLTTQGYNEQFF
TRBV5-6	.	.	TRBJ1-4	TGTGCCAGCAGCTTGGATCAGGGATCGCGGGAAAAACTGTTTTTT	CASSLDQGSREKLFF
TRBV7-6	TRBD2	.	TRBJ2-3	TGTGCCAGCAGCGGTAGCGGGAGGGTCACAGATACGCAGTATTTT	CASSGSGRVTDTQYF
TRBV18	.	.	TRBJ1-1	TGTGCCAGCTCACCACAGGGGAACACTGAAGCTTTCTTT	CASSPQGNTEAFF
TRBV5-8	.	.	TRBJ2-1	.	CASSWGPGTGPFF
TRBV11-1	TRBD1	.	TRBJ2-5	TGTGCCAGCAGCCCTAATGACAGGGCCCAAGAGACCCAGTACTTC	CASSPNDRAQETQYF
TRBV11-3	TRBD2	.	TRBJ2-7	TGTGCCAGCAGCTCCCCTAGTTCGGCGGGAGGGCCCCAGGACGAGCAGTACTTC	CASSSPSSAGGPQDEQYF
TRBV13	.	.	TRBJ2-3	TGTGCCAGCAGCTTAGGCCGGGAGAGCACAGATACGCAGTATTTT	CASSLGRESTDTQYF
TRBV7-3	.	.	TRBJ1-1	TGTGCCAGCAGTCCCCCGGGGGACACTGAAGCTTTCTTT	CASSPPGDTEAFF
TRBV5-1	TRBD1	.	TRBJ1-5	TGCGCCAGCAGCTGGGAGGGACAGAGTAATCAGCCCCAGCATTTT	CASSWEGQSNQPQHF
TRBV5-6	.	.	TRBJ1-1	TGTGCCAGCAGCTTGGAAGAGTTCGGTCGGAGCACTGAAGCTTTCTTT	CASSLEEFGRSTEAFF
TRBV5-8	.	.	TRBJ1-4	TGTGCCAGCAGCCCGCGGGGTACAAATGAAAAACTGTTTTTT	CASSPRGTNEKLFF
TRBV15	TRBD1	.	TRBJ1-1	TGTGCCACCAGCAGAGTGGCGACAGGGGGAGCTTTCTTT	CATSRVATGGAFF
TRBV6-2/TRBV6-3	.	.	TRBJ1-6	TGTGCCAGCAGTTACGAAAGGGATAATTCACCCCTCCACTTT	CASSYERDNSPLHF
TRBV3-1/TRBV3-2	.	.	TRBJ1-2	TGTGCCAGCAGCCAACTTTCGGGCTATGGCTACACCTTC	CASSQLSGYGYTF
TRBV19	.	.	TRBJ2-7	TGTGCCAGTACCCAGAAGGGGGGATCCTACGAGCAGTACTTC	CASTQKGGSYEQYF
TRBV29-1	.	few	TRBJ2-3	TGCAGCGTTGAAGGAGGGACCGTGGGGGCAGATACGCAGTATTTT	CSVEGGTVGADTQYF
TRBV21-1	.	.	TRBJ2-1	TGTGCCAGCAGCAAACTGGCTAGCGGGGGGAAAAATGAGCAGTTCTTC	CASSKLASGGKNEQFF
TRBV19	TRBD1	.	TRBJ1-2	TGTGCCAGTAGTAACAGGGGGTATGACCTGGCGGGCTATGGCTACACCTTC	CASSNRGYDLAGYGYTF
TRBV13	TRBD2	.	TRBJ2-7	TGTGCCAGCAGCTCCCAGACTAGCGGGGACTCCTACGAGCAGTACTTC	CASSSQTSGDSYEQYF
TRBV19	.	.	TRBJ1-2	TGTGCCAGTAGTAAAGGACAGTCCTATGGCTACACCTTC	CASSKGQSYGYTF
TRBV12-3/TRBV12-4	.	.	TRBJ1-2	TGTGCCAGCAGCTCGACCGGGGCGGGCGGCTACACCTTC	CASSSTGAGGYTF
TRBV24-1	.	.	TRBJ1-5	TGTGCCACCAGTGATTCTACTCCCGGGACGGATTATAGCAATCAGCCCCAGCATTTT	CATSDSTPGTDYSNQPQHF
TRBV20-1	TRBD1	.	TRBJ1-2	TGCAGTGCTAGTGAAGATCGATTTAGGGGGCAGCAGTATGGCTACACCTTC	CSASEDRFRGQQYGYTF
TRBV7-8	.	.	TRBJ1-5	TGTGCCAGCAGCTTAGTTTCTAGGACAGCCCTTGGTCGCAATCAGCCCCAGCATTTT	CASSLVSRTALGRNQPQHF
TRBV9	.	.	TRBJ1-1	TGTGCCAGCAGCCCTCAGAGAGGAGGGATTGAAGCTTTCTTT	CASSPQRGGIEAFF
TRBV3-1/TRBV3-2	TRBD2	.	TRBJ2-3	TGTGCCAGCAGCCACATCAGCGGGAGGAGCACAGATACGCAGTATTTT	CASSHISGRSTDTQYF
TRBV12-3/TRBV12-4	.	.	TRBJ2-1	TGTGCCAGCAGTTTCCTGGAAGTTGAGCAGTTCTTC	CASSFLEVEQFF
TRBV12-3/TRBV12-4	.	.	TRBJ1-2	TGTGCCAGCAGCCTCAGGGTTAACTATGGCTACACCTTC	CASSLRVNYGYTF
TRBV28	.	.	TRBJ1-1	TGTGCCAGTACAGGGAAGGGTTGGACTGAAGCTTTCTTT	CASTGKGWTEAFF
TRBV21-1	.	.	TRBJ2-3	TGTGCCAGCAGCAAGGGGTTGGGGCCGAGGGTGGCAGATACGCAGTATTTT	CASSKGLGPRVADTQYF
TRBV7-6	.	.	TRBJ2-5	TGTGCCAGCAGCTTAGAGTTTATTCGAGCAGGCGAGACCCAGTACTTC	CASSLEFIRAGETQYF
TRBV28	.	.	TRBJ1-1	TGTGCCAGCAGTTTGACATCGTTGAACACTGAAGCTTTCTTT	CASSLTSLNTEAFF
TRBV11-3	TRBD1	once	TRBJ1-1	TGTGCCAGCAGCTTTCGGACAGGGAACACTGAAGCTTTCTTT	CASSFRTGNTEAFF
TRBV28	TRBD1	.	TRBJ2-7	TGTGCCAGCAGAACACCGGGACAGGGGTCCGAGCAGTACTTC	CASRTPGQGSEQYF
TRBV25-1	.	.	TRBJ1-4	TGTGCCAGCAGTCCTCCCTCAGGGGAAAAACTGTTTTTT	CASSPPSGEKLFF
TRBV7-6	.	.	TRBJ1-2	TGTGCCAGCAGCTTAGATTCCTATGGCTACACCTTC	CASSLDSYGYTF
TRBV5-6	.	.	TRBJ1-2	TGTGCCAGCAGCTTATTACAGGGAAGTAGGGGCTACACCTTC	CASSLLQGSRGYTF
TRBV3-1/TRBV3-2	.	.	TRBJ2-1	TGTGCCAGCAGCCAAGATAGATCGAGGGATGAGCAGTTCTTC	CASSQDRSRDEQFF
TRBV24-1	TRBD1	.	TRBJ1-1	TGTGCCACCAGTGACTCGGACAGGCCGGGAACTGAAGCTTTCTTT	CATSDSDRPGTEAFF